This T cell receptor (beta chain) was recorded in a study of cytomegalovirus exposure and HLA in healthy donors. The PCR used 60 Vbeta and 13 Jbeta primers. Here immunoSEQ multiplex PCR was the method, and the copy in TCRdb shows in-frame clones only, minus some. The data contain under 200,000 clones, around 77% of them singletons. The CDR3 is 15 residues long. V dropped 3 bases and J dropped 9; count of bases not matched to a gene: 9. Germline CDR1 is WNHNN and CDR2 is SYGVQD (reference sequence). Comments on this clone: As yet, its antigen is unknown.

The study, taken as a whole, reports: TCR beta V segments were, for the most part, productive about 90% or about 30% of the time in an earlier analysis. An observed cluster of highly shared sequence variants was recorded as a likely sequencing artifact.

This clonotype was obtained from a man in his fifties or sixties in good health and CMV-seronegative. This chain uses TRBV10-1 with TRBJ2-3, with 10 positions matching TRBD1. The source material was PBMCs. This CDR3 reads CASSEHRQGATTQYF. The CDR3 nucleotides read TGCGCCAGCAGTGAACATCGACAGGGGGCCACCACGCAGTATTTT.